Listed here are 11 T cell receptor beta chains from one sample, sequenced in a study of T-cell memory formation after mild COVID-19. One entry per CDR3 protein results from TCRdb running MiXCR on the 5' RACE reads. Among 280,000 or so distinct CDR3 sequences listed, more than 15% were seen once. The source material was PBMCs or a T cell subset sorted from them (not recorded which). The source is a man between 18 and 35 years old who had mild COVID-19 (a few samples of this study predate the infection). Cell type and time point are not known.

This chain joins TRBV4-1 and TRBJ2-7, with no clear D. V shed 0 bases and J shed 2 bases, with 8 bases lying between them. CDR1 MGHRA and CDR2 YSYEKL come from the germline V gene. The CDR3 covers 14 residues. CDR3 region: CASSQEWRPYEQYF. The CDR3 nucleotides are TGCGCCAGCAGCCAAGAATGGCGGCCCTACGAGCAGTACTTC.

The sample holds a few counts of this clonotype. The V and J genes are TRBV12-3 or TRBV12-4 and TRBJ2-7; D unclear. This CDR3 has 13 residues. Deletions cut 3 bases from V and 7 bases from J, with 13 bases between. The DNA of the CDR3 is TGTGCCAGCAGTTTTTCTGAGCCTGAAGAGCAGTACTTC. Translated, it gives CASSFSEPEEQYF.

The CDR3 loop reads CASSYSRGQYEAFF. The CDR3 coding sequence is TGTGCCAGCAGTTACTCTCGGGGCCAGTATGAAGCTTTCTTT. The chain employs TRBV6-5 and TRBJ1-1; TRBD1 is a possible D gene (5 bases). Trimming pared 0 bases from V and 7 bases from J, leaving 12 bases between. There are 14 residues in the CDR3. Germline V gene lookup returns CDR1 MNHEY and CDR2 SVGAGI.

In this sample, this clonotype turned up many times. The chain couples TRBV5-6 to TRBJ2-7, with 8 nucleotides matching TRBD2. Germline CDR1 reads SGHDT; CDR2 reads YYEEEE. This CDR3 region has 13 residues. The DNA for the CDR3 is TGTGCCAGCAGCTTGAAAGGACTAGCAAAACTCGGAGTC. As protein: CASSLKGLAKLGV.

The chain recombines TRBV6-5 with TRBJ2-1; the D gene is possibly TRBD2 (5 bases). The CDR3 runs to 14 residues. Germline assignment: CDR1 MNHEY and CDR2 SVGAGI. With 2 bases removed from V and 9 bases from J, the gap between germline ends came to 14 bases. The CDR3 DNA reads as TGTGCCAGCAGTTACGGGAGTTCCTGGGGTGAGCAGTTCTTC. Its translation is CASSYGSSWGEQFF.

The J gene is TRBJ1-4, the V gene TRBV4-1; D unclear. V was shortened by 2 bases and J by 8 bases, with 6 bases between the two germline ends. The CDR3 runs to 12 residues. Germline-derived CDR1 and CDR2 are MGHRA and YSYEKL. CDR3 bases: TGCGCCAGCAGCCAACGTACCGAAAAACTGTTTTTT. Amino acids: CASSQRTEKLFF.

This clonotype was observed a few times. The CDR3 region is CASSLPGGTAQFF. The CDR3 region has the DNA TGTGCCAGCAGCCTCCCGGGAGGGACAGCGCAGTTCTTC. V is TRBV11-2 and J is TRBJ2-1; possible D gene TRBD2, 8 bases. CDR1 and CDR2 (germline): SGHAT, FQNNGV. The CDR3 is made up of 13 amino acids. V was shortened by 5 bases and J by 12 bases, with 17 bases between the two germline ends.

In this sample, this clonotype turned up a few times. J is TRBJ1-5 and V is TRBV28; possible D gene TRBD1, 6 bases. Trimming pared 6 bases from V and 3 bases from J, leaving 12 bases between. Germline V gene data show CDR1 as MDHEN and CDR2 as SYDVKM. CDR3 length: 14 residues. CDR3: CASSRTADNQPQHF. The DNA for the CDR3 is TGTGCCAGCAGCAGGACAGCTGACAATCAGCCCCAGCATTTT.

J is TRBJ2-6 and V is TRBV5-1; 7 bases are a match to TRBD1. CDR1 and CDR2 from the germline V gene are SGHRS and YFSETQ. J gave up 4 bases and V 3 bases, and 4 bases lay outside the gene matches. The CDR3 length is 15 residues. The CDR3 DNA is TGCGCCAGCAGCTCCACAGGGGACGGGGCCAACGTCCTGACTTTC. It is translated as CASSSTGDGANVLTF.

The chain links TRBV20-1 to TRBJ2-1; D may match TRBD1 or TRBD2 (6 bases each). The CDR3 spans 12 residues. The germline gives CDR1 DFQATT, CDR2 SNEGSKA (reference sequence). The CDR3 nucleotides are TGCAGGGCTGGGGGGCCAGGGAATGAGCAGTTCTTC. Translated, it gives CRAGGPGNEQFF.

This chain uses TRBV20-1 with TRBJ2-3; 8 bases match TRBD2. With V trimmed by 2 bases and J by 0 bases, 19 bases remained unmatched. The germline CDR1 and CDR2 sequences are DFQATT and SNEGSKA (reference sequence). The CDR3 has 20 residues. The CDR3 region is CSARKPFVRGGLTSTDTQYF. The CDR3 DNA reads as TGCAGTGCTAGAAAACCCTTCGTCCGGGGGGGCCTTACTAGCACAGATACGCAGTATTTT.